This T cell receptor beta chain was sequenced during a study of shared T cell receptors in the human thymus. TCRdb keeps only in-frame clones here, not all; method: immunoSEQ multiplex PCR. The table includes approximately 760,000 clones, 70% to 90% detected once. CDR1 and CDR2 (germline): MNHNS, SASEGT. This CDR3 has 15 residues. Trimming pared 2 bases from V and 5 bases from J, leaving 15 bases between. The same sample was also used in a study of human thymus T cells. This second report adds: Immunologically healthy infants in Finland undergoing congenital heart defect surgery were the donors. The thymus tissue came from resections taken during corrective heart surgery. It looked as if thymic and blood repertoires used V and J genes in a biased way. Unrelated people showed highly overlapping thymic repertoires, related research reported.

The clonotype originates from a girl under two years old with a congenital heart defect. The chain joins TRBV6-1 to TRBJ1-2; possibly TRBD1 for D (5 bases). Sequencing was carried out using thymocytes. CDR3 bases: TGTGCCAGCAGTGAACAAGGGGCCAAAAAGTATGGCTACACCTTC. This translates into CASSEQGAKKYGYTF.